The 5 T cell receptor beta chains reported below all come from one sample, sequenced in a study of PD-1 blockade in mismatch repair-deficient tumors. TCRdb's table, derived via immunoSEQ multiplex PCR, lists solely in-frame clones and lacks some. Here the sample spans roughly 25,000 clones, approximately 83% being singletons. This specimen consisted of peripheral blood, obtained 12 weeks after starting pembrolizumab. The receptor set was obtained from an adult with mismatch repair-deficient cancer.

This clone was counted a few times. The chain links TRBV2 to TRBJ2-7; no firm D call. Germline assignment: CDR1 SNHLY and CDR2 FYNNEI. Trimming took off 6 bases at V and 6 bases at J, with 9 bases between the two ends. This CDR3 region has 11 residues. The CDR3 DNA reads TGTGCCAGCAGCCCTAGGGTCGAGCAGTACTTC. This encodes CASSPRVEQYF.

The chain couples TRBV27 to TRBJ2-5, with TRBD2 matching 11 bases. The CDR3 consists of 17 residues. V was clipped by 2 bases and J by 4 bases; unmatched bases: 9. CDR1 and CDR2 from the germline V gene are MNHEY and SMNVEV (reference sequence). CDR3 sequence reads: CASSLGLAGGLGETQYF. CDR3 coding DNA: TGTGCCAGCAGTTTAGGTCTAGCGGGAGGACTGGGAGAGACCCAGTACTTC.

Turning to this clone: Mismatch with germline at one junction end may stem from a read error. CDR3 sequence (DNA): TGCGCCAGCAGCGGCACTACCGGAGGGGACTTC. The encoded protein is CASSGTTGGDF. The chain links TRBV10-2 to TRBJ2-7; perhaps TRBD2 as D (6 bases). CDR3 size: 11 residues. CDR1 and CDR2 from the germline V gene are WSHSY and SAAADI.

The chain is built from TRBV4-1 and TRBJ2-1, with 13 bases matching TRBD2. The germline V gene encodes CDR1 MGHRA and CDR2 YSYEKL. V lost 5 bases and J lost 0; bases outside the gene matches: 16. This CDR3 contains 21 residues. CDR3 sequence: CASSTTPGLAGKLSSYNEQFF. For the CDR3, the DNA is TGCGCCAGCAGCACTACCCCGGGACTAGCGGGAAAGTTGAGCTCCTACAATGAGCAGTTCTTC.

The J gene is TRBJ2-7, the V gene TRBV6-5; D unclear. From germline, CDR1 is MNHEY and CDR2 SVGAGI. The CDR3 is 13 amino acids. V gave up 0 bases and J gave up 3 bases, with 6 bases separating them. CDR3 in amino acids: CASSYSLYYEQYF. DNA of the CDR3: TGTGCCAGCAGTTACTCCCTCTACTACGAGCAGTACTTC.